This TCR beta chain was found in a study of T cell responses to AZD1222 COVID-19 vaccine. CDR3 size: 14 residues. V was cut by 8 bases and J by 2 bases, with 13 bases left in between. The V gene's germline CDR1 is SNHLY and CDR2 FYNNEI. On this clone itself: As yet, its antigen is unknown.

Clones were read by immunoSEQ multiplex PCR, and TCRdb kept only the in-frame ones, dropping some. Here the sample spans more than 95,000 clones, around 87% being singletons. Study-wide points: Clonal diversity was possibly underestimated, and white British individuals and females predominated among donors. Reports say nearly half of spike-specific TCRs go after unmutated variant regions. CD4 TCRs linked to vaccination spanned spike, dominating at 160-218 and 743-854. Seropositive at baseline were only a handful of AZD1222 recipients.

Source: peripheral blood, taken on day 0 of AZD1222 vaccination. This chain links TRBV2 with TRBJ1-5, with a possible D match to TRBD1 (5 bases). This TCR was recovered from an adult in good health. Here the CDR3 DNA reads TGTGCCAGCGGGTCGGACACAGGCAATCAGCCCCAGCATTTT. This gives the protein CASGSDTGNQPQHF.